This T cell receptor (beta chain) was identified during a study of beta chain features in type 1 diabetes. Isolated RNA was reverse transcribed in full, so expressed TCRB transcripts were sequenced. Sequenced by immunoSEQ multiplex PCR; TCRdb stores in-frame clones only, minus some. The repertoire holds around 300,000 clones, approximately 8.1% seen once, with roughly 1% in the top ten. The CDR3 length is 12 residues. The germline V gene has CDR1 MNHEY and CDR2 SVGAGI. The ends lost 2 bases at V and 6 bases at J; junction bases unmatched: 0. The V call is TRBV6-5, the J call TRBJ1-2, with 7 bases lining up with TRBD1. This TCR came from a young woman in good health. What was sequenced was central memory CD4+ T cells from blood. The CDR3 loop reads CASSYDRDGYTF. In DNA, the CDR3 is TGTGCCAGCAGTTACGACAGGGATGGCTACACCTTC.